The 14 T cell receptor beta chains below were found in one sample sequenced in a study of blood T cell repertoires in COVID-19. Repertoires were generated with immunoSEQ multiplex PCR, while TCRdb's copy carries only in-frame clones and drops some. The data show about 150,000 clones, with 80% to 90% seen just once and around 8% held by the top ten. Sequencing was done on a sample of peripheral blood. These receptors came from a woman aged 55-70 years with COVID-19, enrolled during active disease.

DNA of the CDR3: TGTGCCAGCAGTTTAAGGGGCCCCACCGGGCAGGGATATGGCTACACCTTC. This encodes CASSLRGPTGQGYGYTF. The J gene is TRBJ1-2, the V gene TRBV27, with D tentatively TRBD1 (5 bases). Looked up from germline, CDR1 is MNHEY and CDR2 is SMNVEV (reference sequence). The CDR3 has 17 residues. Trimming removed 2 bases from V and 5 bases from J, with 21 bases in between.

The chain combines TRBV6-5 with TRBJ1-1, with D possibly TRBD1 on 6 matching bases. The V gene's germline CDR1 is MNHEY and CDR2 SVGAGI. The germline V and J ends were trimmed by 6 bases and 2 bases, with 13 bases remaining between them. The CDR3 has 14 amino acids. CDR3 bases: TGTGCCAGCAGAAATCCCAGGGGAAACACTGAAGCTTTCTTT. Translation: CASRNPRGNTEAFF.

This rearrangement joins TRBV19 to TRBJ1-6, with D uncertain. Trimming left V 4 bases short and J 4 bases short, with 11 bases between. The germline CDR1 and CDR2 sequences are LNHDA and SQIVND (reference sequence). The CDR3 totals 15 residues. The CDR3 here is CASSTASGYNSPLHF. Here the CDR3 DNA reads TGTGCCAGTAGTACCGCCTCGGGGTATAATTCACCCCTCCACTTT.

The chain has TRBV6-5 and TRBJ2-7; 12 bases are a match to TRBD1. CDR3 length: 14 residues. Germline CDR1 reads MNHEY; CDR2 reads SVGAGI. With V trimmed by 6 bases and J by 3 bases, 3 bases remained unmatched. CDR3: CASRGTGGSYEQYF. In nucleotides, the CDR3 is TGTGCCAGCAGGGGGACAGGGGGCAGCTACGAGCAGTACTTC.

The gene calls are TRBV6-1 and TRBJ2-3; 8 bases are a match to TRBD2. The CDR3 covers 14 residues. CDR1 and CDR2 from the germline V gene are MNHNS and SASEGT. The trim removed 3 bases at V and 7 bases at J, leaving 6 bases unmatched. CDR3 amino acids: CASSDGAGVHTQYF. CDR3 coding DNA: TGTGCCAGCAGTGACGGAGCGGGGGTCCATACGCAGTATTTT.

In nucleotides, the CDR3 is TGTGCCAGCTCGCAGGGGGGTGAAAAACTGTTTTTT. Translating gives CASSQGGEKLFF. The chain combines TRBV25-1 with TRBJ1-4, with 7 nucleotides matching TRBD1. This CDR3 region has 12 residues. The germline CDR1 and CDR2 sequences are MGHDK and SYGVNS. The trim removed 8 bases at V and 7 bases at J, leaving 4 bases unmatched.

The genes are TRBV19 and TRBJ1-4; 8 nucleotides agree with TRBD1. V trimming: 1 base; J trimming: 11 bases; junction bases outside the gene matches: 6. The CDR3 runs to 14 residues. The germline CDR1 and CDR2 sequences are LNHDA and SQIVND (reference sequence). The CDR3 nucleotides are TGTGCCAGTAGTATAGGGGCAGGGGGCGATAAACTGTTTTTT. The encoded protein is CASSIGAGGDKLFF.

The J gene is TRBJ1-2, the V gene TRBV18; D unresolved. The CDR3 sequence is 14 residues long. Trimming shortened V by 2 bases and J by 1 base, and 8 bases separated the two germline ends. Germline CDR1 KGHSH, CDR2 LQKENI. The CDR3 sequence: CASSPTEGNYGYTF. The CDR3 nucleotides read TGTGCCAGCTCACCAACCGAGGGTAACTATGGCTACACCTTC.

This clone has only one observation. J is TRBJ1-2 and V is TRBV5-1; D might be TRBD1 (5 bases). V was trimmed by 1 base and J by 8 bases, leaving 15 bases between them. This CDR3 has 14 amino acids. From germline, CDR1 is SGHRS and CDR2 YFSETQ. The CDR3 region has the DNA TGCGCCAGCAGCTTGCAGGGTCCCGACCTCGGCTACACCTTC. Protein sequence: CASSLQGPDLGYTF.

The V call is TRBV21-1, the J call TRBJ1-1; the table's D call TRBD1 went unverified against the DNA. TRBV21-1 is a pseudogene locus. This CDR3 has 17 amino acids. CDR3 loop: CASSKEVDRPMNTEAFF. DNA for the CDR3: TGTGCCAGCAGCAAAGAGGTCGACAGGCCCATGAACACTGAAGCTTTCTTT.

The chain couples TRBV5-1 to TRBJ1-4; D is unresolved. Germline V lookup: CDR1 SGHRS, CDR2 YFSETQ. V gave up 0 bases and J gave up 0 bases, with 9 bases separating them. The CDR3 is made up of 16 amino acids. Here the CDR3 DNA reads TGCGCCAGCAGCTTGGAGGTCCAGGCAACTAATGAAAAACTGTTTTTT. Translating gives CASSLEVQATNEKLFF.

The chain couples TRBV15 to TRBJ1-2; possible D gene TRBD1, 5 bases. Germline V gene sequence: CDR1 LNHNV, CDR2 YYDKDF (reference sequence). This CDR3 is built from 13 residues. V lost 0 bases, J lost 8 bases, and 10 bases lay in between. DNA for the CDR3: TGTGCCACCAGCAGAGATGTGGGGCTGGGCTACACCTTC. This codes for CATSRDVGLGYTF. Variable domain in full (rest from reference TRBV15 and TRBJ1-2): DAMVIQNPRYQVTQFGKPVTLSCSQTLNHNVMYWYQQKSSQAPKLLFHYYDKDFNNEADTPDNFQSRRPNTSFCFLDIRSPGLGDTAMYLCATSRDVGLGYTFGSGTRLTVV.

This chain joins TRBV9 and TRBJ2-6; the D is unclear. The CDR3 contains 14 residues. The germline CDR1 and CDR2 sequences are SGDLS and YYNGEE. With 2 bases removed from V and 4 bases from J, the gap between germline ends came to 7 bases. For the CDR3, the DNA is TGTGCCAGCAGCGTTAAAGCCGGGGCCAACGTCCTGACTTTC. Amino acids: CASSVKAGANVLTF.

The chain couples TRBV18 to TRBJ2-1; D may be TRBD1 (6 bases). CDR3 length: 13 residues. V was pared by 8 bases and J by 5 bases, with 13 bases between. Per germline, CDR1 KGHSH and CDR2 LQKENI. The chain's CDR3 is CASAGQLDNEQFF. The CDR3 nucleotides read TGTGCCAGCGCCGGACAGTTAGACAATGAGCAGTTCTTC.